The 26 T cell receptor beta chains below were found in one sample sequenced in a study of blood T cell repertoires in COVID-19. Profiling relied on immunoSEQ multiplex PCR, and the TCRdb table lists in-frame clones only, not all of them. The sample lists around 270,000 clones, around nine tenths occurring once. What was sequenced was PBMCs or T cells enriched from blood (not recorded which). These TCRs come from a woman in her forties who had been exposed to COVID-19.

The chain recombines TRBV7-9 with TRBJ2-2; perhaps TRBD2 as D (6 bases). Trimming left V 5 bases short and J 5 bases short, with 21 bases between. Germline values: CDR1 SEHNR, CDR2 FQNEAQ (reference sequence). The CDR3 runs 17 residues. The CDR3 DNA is TGTGCCAGCAGCCGGGGAATCCCGGGGGTAGCGACCGGGGAGCTGTTTTTT. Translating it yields CASSRGIPGVATGELFF.

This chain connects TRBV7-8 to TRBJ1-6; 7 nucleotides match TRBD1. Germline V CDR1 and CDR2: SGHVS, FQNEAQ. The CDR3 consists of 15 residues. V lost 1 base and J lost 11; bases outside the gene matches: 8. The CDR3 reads CASSLVTGRRAPLHF. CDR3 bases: TGTGCCAGCAGCTTAGTGACAGGGAGGAGGGCACCCCTCCACTTT. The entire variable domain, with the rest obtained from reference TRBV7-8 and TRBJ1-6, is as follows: GAGVSQSPRYKVAKRGQDVALRCDPISGHVSLFWYQQALGQGPEFLTYFQNEAQLDKSGLPSDRFFAERPEGSVSTLKIQRTQQEDSAVYLCASSLVTGRRAPLHFGNGTRLTVT.

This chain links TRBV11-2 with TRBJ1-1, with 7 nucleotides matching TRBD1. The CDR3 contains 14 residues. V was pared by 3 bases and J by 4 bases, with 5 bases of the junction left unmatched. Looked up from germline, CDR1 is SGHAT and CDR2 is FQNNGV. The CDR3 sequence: CASSFGQAVTEAFF. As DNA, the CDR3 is TGTGCCAGCAGCTTCGGACAGGCGGTCACTGAAGCTTTCTTT.

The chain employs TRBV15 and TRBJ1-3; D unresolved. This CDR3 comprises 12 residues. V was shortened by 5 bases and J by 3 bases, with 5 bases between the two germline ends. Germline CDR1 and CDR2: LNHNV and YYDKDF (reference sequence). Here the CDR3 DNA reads TGTGCCACCAGCTCCCGTGGAAACACCATATATTTT. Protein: CATSSRGNTIYF.

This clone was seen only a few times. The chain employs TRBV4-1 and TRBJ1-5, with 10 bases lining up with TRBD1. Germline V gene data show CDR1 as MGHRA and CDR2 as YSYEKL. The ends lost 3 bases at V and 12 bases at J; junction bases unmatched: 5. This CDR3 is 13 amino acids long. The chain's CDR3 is CASSHGTGENQHF. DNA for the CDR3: TGCGCCAGCAGCCACGGGACAGGGGAGAACCAGCATTTT.

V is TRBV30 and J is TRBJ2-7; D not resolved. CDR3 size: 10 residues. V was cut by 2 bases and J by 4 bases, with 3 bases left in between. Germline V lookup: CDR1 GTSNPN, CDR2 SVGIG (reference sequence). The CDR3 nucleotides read TGTGCCTGGAGTCCTTACGAGCAGTACGTC. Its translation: CAWSPYEQYV.

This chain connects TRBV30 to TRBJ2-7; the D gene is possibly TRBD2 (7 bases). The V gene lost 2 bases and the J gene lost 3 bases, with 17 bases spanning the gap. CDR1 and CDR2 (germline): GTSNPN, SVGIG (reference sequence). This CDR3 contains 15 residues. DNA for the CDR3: TGTGCCTGGAGTTTCGCCGGGGGGCGCAACTACGAGCAGTACTTC. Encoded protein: CAWSFAGGRNYEQYF.

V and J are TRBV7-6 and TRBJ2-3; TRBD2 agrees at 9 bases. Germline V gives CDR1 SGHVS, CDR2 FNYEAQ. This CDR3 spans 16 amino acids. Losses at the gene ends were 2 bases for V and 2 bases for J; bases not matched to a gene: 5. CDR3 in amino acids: CASSLTSGPITDTQYF. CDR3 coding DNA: TGTGCCAGCAGCTTAACTAGCGGGCCTATCACAGATACGCAGTATTTT.

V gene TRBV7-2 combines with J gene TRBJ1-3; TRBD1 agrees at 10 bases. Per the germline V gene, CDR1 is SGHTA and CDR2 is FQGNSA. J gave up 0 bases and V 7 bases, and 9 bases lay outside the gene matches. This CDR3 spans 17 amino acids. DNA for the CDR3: TGTGCCAGCATTTCCCCGGGACAGGGGCGCTCTGGAAACACCATATATTTT. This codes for CASISPGQGRSGNTIYF. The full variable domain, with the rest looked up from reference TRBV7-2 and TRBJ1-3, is GAGVSQSPSNKVTEKGKDVELRCDPISGHTALYWYRQSLGQGLEFLIYFQGNSAPDKSGLPSDRFSAERTGGSVSTLTIQRTQQEDSAVYLCASISPGQGRSGNTIYFGEGSWLTVV.

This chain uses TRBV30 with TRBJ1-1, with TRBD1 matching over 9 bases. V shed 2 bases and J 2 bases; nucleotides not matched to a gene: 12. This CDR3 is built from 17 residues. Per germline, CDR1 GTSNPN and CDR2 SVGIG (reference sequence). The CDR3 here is CAWSSSVDRGVNTEAFF. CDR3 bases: TGTGCCTGGAGTTCCTCCGTAGACAGGGGGGTTAACACTGAAGCTTTCTTT.

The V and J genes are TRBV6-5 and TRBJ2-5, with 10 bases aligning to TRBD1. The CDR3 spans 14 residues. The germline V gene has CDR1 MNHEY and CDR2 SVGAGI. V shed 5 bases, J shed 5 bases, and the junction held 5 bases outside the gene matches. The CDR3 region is CASSKTGGGETQYF. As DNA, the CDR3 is TGTGCCAGCAGTAAGACAGGGGGCGGCGAGACCCAGTACTTC.

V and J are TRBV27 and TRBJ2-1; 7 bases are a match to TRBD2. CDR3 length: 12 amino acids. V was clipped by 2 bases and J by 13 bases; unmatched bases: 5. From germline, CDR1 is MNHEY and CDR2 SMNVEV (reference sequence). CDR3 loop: CASSLGGGNQFF. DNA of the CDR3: TGTGCCAGCAGTTTAGGGGGGGGAAACCAGTTCTTC.

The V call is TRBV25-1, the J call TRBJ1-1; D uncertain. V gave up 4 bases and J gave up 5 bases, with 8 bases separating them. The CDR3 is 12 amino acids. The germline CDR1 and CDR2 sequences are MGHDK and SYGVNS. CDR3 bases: TGTGCCAGCAGTGGCCAGCGAACTGAAGCTTTCTTT. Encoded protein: CASSGQRTEAFF.

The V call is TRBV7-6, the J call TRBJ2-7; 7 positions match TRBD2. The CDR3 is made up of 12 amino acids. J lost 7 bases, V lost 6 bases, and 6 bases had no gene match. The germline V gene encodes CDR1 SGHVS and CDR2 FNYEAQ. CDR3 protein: CASSPLAAEQYF. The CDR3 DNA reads TGTGCCAGCAGTCCTCTAGCGGCTGAGCAGTACTTC.

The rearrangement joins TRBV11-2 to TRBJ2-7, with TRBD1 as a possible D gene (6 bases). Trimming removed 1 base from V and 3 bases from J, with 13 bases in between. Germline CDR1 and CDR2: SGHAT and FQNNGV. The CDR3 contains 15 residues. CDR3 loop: CASSLADRTIYEQYF. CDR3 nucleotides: TGTGCCAGCAGCTTAGCTGACAGGACGATCTACGAGCAGTACTTC.

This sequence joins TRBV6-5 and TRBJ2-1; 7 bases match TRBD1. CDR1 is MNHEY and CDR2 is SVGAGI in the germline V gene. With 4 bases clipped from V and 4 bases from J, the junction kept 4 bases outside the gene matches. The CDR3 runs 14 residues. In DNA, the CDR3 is TGTGCCAGCAGTTCTGGACAGGCATACAATGAGCAGTTCTTC. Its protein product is CASSSGQAYNEQFF.

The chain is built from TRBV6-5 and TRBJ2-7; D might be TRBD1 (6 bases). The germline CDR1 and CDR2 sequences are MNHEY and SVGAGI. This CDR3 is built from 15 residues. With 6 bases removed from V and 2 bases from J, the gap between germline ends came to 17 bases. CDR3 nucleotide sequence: TGTGCCAGCAGATTCCGGGACACGGGAACCTACGAGCAGTACGTC. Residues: CASRFRDTGTYEQYV.

The chain's CDR3 is CASSFISGISNQPQHF. Here the CDR3 DNA reads TGTGCCAGCAGCTTCATATCGGGGATAAGCAATCAGCCCCAGCATTTT. The V gene is TRBV7-8, the J gene TRBJ1-5; the D is unclear. There are 16 residues in the CDR3. V shed 3 bases and J shed 1 base, with 13 bases lying between them. Germline CDR1 and CDR2: SGHVS and FQNEAQ.

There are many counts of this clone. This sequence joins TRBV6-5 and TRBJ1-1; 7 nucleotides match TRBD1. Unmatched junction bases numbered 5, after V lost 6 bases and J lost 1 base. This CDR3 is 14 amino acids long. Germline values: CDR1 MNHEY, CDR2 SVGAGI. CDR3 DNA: TGTGCCAGCAGCGTCGGACAGGAGAACACTGAAGCTTTCTTT. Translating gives CASSVGQENTEAFF.

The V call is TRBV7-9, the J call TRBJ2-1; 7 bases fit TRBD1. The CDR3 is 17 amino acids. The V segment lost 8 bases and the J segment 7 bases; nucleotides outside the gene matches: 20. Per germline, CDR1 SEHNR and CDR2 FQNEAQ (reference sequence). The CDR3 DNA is TGTGCCAGCGACCCCTCCCCCGGGACAGTGGACGCTAATGAGCAGTTCTTC. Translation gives CASDPSPGTVDANEQFF.

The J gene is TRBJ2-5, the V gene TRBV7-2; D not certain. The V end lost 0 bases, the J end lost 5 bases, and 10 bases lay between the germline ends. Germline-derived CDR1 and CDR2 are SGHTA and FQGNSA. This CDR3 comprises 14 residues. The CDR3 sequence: CASSLARSSETQYF. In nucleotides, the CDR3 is TGTGCCAGCAGCTTAGCGCGATCTTCGGAGACCCAGTACTTC.

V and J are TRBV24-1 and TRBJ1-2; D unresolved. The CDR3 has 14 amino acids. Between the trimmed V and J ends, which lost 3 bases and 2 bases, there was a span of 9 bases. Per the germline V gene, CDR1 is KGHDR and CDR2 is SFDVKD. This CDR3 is CATSDILRNYGYTF. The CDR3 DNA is TGTGCCACCAGTGATATTTTGAGGAACTATGGCTACACCTTC.

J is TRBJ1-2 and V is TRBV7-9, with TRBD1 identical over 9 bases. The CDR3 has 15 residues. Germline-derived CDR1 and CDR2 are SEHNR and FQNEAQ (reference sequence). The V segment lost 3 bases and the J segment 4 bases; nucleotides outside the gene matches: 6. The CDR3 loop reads CASSFAGTGRYGYTF. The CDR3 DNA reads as TGTGCCAGCAGCTTTGCCGGGACAGGGCGCTATGGCTACACCTTC.

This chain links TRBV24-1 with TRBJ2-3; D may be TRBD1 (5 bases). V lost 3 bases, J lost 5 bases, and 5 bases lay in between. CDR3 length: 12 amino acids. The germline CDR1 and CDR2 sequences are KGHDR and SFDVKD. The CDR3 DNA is TGTGCCACCAGTGATAGGGGAGATACGCAGTATTTT. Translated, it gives CATSDRGDTQYF.

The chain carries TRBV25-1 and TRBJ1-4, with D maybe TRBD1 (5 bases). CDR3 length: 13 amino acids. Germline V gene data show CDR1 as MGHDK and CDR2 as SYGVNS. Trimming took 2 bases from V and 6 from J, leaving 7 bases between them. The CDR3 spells CASSEGADEKLFF. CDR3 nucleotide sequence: TGTGCCAGCAGTGAAGGGGCAGATGAAAAACTGTTTTTT.

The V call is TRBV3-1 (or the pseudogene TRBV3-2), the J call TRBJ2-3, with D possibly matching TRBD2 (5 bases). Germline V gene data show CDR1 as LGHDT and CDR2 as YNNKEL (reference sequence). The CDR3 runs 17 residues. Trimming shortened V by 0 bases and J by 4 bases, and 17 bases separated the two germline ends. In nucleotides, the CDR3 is TGTGCCAGCAGCCAAGATCGGGCCGGGGTCCTGGCAGATACGCAGTATTTT. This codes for CASSQDRAGVLADTQYF.